This T cell receptor (beta chain) emerged from a study of patients and donors after allogeneic stem cell transplantation. The germline gives CDR1 LGHNT, CDR2 FRNRAP. The V end lost 6 bases, the J end lost 0 bases, and 18 bases lay between the germline ends. The CDR3 has 17 amino acids. One entry per CDR3 protein results from TCRdb running MiXCR on the RT-PCR reads. The sample carries some 24,000 distinct CDR3 sequences, approximately 42% recorded once. Sequences were obtained from blood, either unsorted or a sorted T cell fraction (not recorded which). The gene calls are TRBV12-5 and TRBJ1-3; possibly TRBD1 for D (5 bases). This receptor was obtained from a human donor who was either an allogeneic HSCT recipient or a stem cell or donor lymphocyte infusion donor (not recorded which). It is not recorded whose cells these are; they may come from a transplant donor. In DNA, the CDR3 is TGTGCTAGTGGCCCCGACAGACTCTTAGACTCTGGAAACACCATATATTTT. Its protein is CASGPDRLLDSGNTIYF.